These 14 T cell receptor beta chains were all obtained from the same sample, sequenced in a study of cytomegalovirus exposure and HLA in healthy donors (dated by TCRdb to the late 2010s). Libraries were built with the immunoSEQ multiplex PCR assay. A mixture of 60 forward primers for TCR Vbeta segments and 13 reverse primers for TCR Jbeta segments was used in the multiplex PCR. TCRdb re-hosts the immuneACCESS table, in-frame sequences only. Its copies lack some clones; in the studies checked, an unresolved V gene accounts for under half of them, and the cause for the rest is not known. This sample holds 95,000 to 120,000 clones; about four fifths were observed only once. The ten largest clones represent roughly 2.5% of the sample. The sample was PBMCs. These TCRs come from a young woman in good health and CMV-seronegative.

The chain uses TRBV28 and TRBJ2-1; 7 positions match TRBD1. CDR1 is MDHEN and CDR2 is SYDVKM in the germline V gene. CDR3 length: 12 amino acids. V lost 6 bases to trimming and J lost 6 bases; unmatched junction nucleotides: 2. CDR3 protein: CASRDRLNEQFF. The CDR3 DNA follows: TGTGCCAGCAGGGACAGGCTCAATGAGCAGTTCTTC.

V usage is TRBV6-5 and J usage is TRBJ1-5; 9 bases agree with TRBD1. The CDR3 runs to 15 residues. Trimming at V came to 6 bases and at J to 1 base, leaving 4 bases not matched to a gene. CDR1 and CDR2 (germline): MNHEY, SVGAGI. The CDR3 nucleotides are TGTGCCAGCAGGCCGGACAGGGGAAGCAATCAGCCCCAGCATTTT. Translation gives CASRPDRGSNQPQHF.

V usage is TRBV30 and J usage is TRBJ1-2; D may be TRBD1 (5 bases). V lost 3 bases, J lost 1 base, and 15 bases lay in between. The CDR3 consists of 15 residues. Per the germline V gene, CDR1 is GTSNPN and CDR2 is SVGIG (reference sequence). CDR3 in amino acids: CAWRGRTNLNYGYTF. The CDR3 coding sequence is TGTGCCTGGAGGGGTCGGACAAACCTTAACTATGGCTACACCTTC.

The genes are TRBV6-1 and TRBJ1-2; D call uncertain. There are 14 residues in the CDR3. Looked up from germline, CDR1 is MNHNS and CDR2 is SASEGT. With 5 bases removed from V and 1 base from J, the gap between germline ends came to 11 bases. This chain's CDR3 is CASSPLTSNYGYTF. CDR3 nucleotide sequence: TGTGCCAGCAGTCCTCTGACAAGTAACTATGGCTACACCTTC.

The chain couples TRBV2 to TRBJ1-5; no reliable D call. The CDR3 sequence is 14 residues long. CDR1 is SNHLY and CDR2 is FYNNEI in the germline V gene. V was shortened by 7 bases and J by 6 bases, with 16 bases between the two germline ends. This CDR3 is CASTSEGLGQPQHF. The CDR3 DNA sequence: TGTGCCAGCACAAGTGAGGGCTTGGGTCAGCCCCAGCATTTT.

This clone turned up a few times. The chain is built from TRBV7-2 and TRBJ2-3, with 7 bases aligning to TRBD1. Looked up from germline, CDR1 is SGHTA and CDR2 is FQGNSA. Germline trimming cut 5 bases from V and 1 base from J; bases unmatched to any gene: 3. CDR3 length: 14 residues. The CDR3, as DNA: TGTGCCAGCAGCACGGGGACAGGCACAGATACGCAGTATTTT. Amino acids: CASSTGTGTDTQYF.

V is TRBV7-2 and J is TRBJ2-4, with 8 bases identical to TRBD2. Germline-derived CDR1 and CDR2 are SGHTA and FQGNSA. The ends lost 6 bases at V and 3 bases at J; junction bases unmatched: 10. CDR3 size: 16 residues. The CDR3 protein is CASRQSGGVGKNIQYF. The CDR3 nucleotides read TGTGCCAGCAGACAAAGCGGGGGCGTGGGCAAAAACATTCAGTACTTC.

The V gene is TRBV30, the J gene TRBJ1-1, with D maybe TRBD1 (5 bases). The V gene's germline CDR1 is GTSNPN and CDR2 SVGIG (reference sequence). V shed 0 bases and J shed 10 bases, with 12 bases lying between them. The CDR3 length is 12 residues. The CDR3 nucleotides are TGTGCCTGGAGTGTCGGCGGGAGGGGAGCTTTCTTT. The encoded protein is CAWSVGGRGAFF.

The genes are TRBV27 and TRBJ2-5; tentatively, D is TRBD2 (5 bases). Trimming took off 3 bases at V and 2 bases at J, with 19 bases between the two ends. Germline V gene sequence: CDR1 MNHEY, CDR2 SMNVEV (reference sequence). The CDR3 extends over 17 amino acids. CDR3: CASSLKKARGRQETQYF. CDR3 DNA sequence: TGTGCCAGCAGTTTGAAGAAAGCGAGAGGGAGACAAGAGACCCAGTACTTC.

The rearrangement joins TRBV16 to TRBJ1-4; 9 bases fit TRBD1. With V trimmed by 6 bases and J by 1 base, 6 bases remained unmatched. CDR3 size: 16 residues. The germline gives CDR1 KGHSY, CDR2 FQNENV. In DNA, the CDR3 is TGTGCCAGCAGGCAGGGGACAGGGCGAACTAATGAAAAACTGTTTTTT. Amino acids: CASRQGTGRTNEKLFF.

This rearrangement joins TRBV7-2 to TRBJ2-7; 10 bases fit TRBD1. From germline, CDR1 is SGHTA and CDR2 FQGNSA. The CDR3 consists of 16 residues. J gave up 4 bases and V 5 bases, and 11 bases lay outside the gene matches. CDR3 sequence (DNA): TGTGCCAGCAGCCTACTGCCGCCGGGACAGGGGTACGAGCAGTACTTC. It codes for CASSLLPPGQGYEQYF.

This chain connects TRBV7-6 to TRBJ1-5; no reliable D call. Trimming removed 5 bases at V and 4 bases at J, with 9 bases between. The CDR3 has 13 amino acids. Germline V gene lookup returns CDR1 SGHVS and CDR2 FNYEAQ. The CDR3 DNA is TGTGCCAGCAGCACAACCGATAATCAGCCCCAGCATTTT. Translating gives CASSTTDNQPQHF. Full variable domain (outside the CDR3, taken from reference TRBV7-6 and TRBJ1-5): GAGVSQSPRYKVTKRGQDVALRCDPISGHVSLYWYRQALGQGPEFLTYFNYEAQQDKSGLPNDRFSAERPEGSISTLTIQRTEQRDSAMYRCASSTTDNQPQHFGDGTRLSIL.

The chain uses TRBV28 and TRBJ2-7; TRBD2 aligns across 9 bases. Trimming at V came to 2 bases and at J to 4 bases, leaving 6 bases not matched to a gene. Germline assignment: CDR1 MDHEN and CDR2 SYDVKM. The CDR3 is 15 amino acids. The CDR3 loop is CASSLNSGSRYEQYF. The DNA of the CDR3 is TGTGCCAGCAGTTTAAATAGCGGGAGTCGGTACGAGCAGTACTTC.

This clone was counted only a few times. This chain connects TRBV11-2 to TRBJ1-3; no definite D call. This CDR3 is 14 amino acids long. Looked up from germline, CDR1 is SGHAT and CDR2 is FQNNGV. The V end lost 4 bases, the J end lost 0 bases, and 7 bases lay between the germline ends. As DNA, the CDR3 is TGTGCCAGCAGCTCCGGAGGCTCTGGAAACACCATATATTTT. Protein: CASSSGGSGNTIYF.